This T cell receptor (beta chain) was observed in a study of human T cells and chemical hapten exposure. Whole-study context: Weekly scalp doses of diphenylcyclopropenone were given to patients during the approximately 23-week study. Regarding the study as a whole: The donor cohort had alopecia, so its immune response may not match that of healthy people.

Using its own MiXCR run on the RACE reads, TCRdb lists one record per CDR3 protein. The sample consists of 73,000 or so distinct CDR3 sequences, 8.5% to 9% of them appearing once. With regard to this clonotype: Its specificity is not known.

Time point meaning: patch test 2, 6 weeks after DPC sensitization. Stated treatment: therapeutic diphenylcyclopropenone sensitization with weekly scalp DPC. Extraction yielded total RNA from whole blood (unfractionated). Trimming took 8 bases from V and 9 from J, leaving 23 bases between them. Germline CDR1 and CDR2: ENHRY and SYGVKD. This CDR3 is 15 amino acids long. The sample consisted of whole blood, taken in connection with sensitization to the hapten diphenylcyclopropenone (DPC). The rearrangement joins TRBV10-3 to TRBJ2-1; tentative D call: TRBD2 (5 bases). The origin of this receptor is a woman aged 45 to 65 with alopecia areata. Some clones in this sample may be carry-over from other donors' samples. CDR3 nucleotides: TGTGCCATCGGTGCGGAGGAAAGGAGAACGGGTGAGCAGTTCTTC. Protein product: CAIGAEERRTGEQFF.